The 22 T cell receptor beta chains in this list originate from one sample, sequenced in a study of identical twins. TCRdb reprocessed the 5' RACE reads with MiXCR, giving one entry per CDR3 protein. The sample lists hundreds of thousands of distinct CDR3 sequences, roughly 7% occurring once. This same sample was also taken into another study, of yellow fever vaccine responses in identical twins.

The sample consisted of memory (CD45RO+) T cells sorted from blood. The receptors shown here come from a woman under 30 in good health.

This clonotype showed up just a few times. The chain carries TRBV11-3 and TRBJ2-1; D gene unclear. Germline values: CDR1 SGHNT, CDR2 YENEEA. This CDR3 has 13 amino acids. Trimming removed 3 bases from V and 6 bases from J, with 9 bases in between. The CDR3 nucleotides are TGTGCCAGCAGCTTCGAGACGAGCAATGAGCAGTTCTTC. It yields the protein CASSFETSNEQFF. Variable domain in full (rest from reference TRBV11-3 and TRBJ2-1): EAGVVQSPRYKIIEKKQPVAFWCNPISGHNTLYWYLQNLGQGPELLIRYENEEAVDDSQLPKDRFSAERLKGVDSTLKIQPAELGDSAVYLCASSFETSNEQFFGPGTRLTVL.

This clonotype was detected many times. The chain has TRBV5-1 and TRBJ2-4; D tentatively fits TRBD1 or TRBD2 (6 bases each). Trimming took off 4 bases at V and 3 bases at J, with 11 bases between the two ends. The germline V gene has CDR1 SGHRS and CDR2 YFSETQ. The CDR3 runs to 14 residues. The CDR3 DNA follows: TGCGCCAGCAGCCCGGAGGGGGTCAAAAACATTCAGTACTTC. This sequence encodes CASSPEGVKNIQYF.

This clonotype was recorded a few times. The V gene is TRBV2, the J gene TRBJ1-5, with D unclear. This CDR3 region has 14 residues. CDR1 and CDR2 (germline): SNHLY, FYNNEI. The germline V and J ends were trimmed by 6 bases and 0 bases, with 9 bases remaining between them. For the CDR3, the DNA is TGTGCCAGCAGCGGAGGACTTAGCAATCAGCCCCAGCATTTT. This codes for CASSGGLSNQPQHF.

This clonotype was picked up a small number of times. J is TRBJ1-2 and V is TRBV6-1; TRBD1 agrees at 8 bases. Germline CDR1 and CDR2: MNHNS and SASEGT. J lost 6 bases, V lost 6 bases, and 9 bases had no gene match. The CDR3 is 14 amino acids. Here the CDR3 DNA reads TGTGCCAGCAGCGACCGAACAGGGGGGCATGGCTACACCTTC. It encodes CASSDRTGGHGYTF.

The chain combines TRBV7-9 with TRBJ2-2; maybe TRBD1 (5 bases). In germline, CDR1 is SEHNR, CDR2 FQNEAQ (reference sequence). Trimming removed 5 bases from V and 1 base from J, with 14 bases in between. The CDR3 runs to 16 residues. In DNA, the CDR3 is TGTGCCAGCAGCACCTGGAAGGGGAAGAACACCGGGGAGCTGTTTTTT. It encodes CASSTWKGKNTGELFF.

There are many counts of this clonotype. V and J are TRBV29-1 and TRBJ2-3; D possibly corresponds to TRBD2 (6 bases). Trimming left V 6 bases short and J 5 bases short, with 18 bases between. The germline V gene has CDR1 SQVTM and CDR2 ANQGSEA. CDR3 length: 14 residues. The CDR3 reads CSVVRWEAGDTQYF. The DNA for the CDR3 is TGCAGCGTCGTTCGTTGGGAGGCCGGAGATACGCAGTATTTT.

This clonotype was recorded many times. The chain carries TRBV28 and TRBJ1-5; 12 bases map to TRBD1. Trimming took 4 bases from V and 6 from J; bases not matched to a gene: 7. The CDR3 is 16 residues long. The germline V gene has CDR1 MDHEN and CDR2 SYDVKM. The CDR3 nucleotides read TGTGCCAGCAGTTCCCCGGGACAGGGGGCGGGTCAGCCCCAGCATTTT. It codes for CASSSPGQGAGQPQHF.

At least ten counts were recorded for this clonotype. The CDR3 is CASRARDSPYMGGYTF. The DNA for the CDR3 is TGTGCCAGCAGAGCGCGGGACAGTCCTTACATGGGTGGCTACACCTTC. The V call is TRBV12-3 or TRBV12-4, the J call TRBJ1-2; 7 nucleotides agree with TRBD1. The CDR3 contains 16 residues. The trim removed 6 bases at V and 7 bases at J, leaving 17 bases unmatched.

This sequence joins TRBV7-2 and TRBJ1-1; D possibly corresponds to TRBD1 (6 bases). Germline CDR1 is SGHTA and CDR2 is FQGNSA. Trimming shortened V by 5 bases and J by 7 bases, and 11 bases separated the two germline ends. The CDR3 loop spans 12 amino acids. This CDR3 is CASSRTDYEAFF. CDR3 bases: TGTGCCAGCAGCAGGACAGATTATGAAGCTTTCTTT.

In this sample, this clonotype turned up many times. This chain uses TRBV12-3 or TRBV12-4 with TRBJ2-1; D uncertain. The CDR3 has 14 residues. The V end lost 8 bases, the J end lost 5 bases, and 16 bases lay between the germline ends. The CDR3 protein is CASGTFRTHNEQFF. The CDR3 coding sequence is TGTGCCAGCGGAACTTTTCGGACGCACAATGAGCAGTTCTTC.

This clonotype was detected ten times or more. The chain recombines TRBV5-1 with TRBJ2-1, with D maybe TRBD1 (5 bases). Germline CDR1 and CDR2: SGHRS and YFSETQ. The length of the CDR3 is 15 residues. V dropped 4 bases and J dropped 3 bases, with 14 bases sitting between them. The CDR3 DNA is TGCGCCAGCAGCACCGAACCGACAGTCTACAATGAGCAGTTCTTC. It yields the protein CASSTEPTVYNEQFF.

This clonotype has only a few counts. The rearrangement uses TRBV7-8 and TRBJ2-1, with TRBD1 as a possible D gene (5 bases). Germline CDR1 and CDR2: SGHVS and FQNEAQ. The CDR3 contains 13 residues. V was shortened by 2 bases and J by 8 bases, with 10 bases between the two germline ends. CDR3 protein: CASSLSGLYEQFF. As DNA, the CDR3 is TGTGCCAGCAGCTTATCAGGGTTGTATGAGCAGTTCTTC.

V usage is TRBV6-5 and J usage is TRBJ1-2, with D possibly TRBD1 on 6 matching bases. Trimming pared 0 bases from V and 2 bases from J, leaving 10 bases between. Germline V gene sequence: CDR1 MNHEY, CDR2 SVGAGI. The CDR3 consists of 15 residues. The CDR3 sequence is CASSYSGRGNYGYTF. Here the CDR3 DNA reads TGTGCCAGCAGTTACTCCGGCAGGGGAAACTATGGCTACACCTTC.

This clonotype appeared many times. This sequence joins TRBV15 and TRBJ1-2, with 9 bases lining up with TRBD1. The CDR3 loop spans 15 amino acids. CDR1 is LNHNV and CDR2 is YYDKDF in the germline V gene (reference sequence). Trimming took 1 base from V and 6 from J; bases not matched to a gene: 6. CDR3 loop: CATSRARTGVDGYTF. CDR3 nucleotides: TGTGCCACCAGCAGAGCTCGGACAGGGGTGGATGGCTACACCTTC. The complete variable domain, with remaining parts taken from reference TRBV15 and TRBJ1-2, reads DAMVIQNPRYQVTQFGKPVTLSCSQTLNHNVMYWYQQKSSQAPKLLFHYYDKDFNNEADTPDNFQSRRPNTSFCFLDIRSPGLGDTAMYLCATSRARTGVDGYTFGSGTRLTVV.

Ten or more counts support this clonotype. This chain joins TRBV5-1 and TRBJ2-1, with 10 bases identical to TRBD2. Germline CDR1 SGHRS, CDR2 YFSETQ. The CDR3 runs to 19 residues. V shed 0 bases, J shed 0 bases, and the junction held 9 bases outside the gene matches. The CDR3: CASSLVPPLAGNSYNEQFF. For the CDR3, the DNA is TGCGCCAGCAGCTTGGTCCCTCCACTAGCGGGAAACTCCTACAATGAGCAGTTCTTC.

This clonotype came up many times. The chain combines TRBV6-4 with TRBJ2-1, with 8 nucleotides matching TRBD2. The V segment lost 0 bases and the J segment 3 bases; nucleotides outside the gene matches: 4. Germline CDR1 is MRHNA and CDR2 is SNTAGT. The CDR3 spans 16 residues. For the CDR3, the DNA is TGTGCCAGCAGTGACTCGGGACTAGGTGACTACAATGAGCAGTTCTTC. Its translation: CASSDSGLGDYNEQFF.

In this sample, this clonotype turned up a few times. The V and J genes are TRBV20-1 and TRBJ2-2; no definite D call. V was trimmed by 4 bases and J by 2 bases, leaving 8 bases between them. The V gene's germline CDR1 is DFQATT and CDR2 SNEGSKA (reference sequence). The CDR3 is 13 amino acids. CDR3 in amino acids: CSATGFNTGELFF. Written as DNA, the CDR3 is TGCAGTGCTACCGGGTTCAACACCGGGGAGCTGTTTTTT.

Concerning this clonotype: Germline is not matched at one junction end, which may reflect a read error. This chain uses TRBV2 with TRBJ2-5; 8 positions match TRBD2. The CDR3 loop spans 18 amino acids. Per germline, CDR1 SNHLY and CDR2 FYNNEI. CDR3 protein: CACSLFGGASGPQETQYF. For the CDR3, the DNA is TGTGCCTGCAGTTTATTCGGGGGGGCTAGCGGCCCGCAAGAGACCCAGTACTTC.

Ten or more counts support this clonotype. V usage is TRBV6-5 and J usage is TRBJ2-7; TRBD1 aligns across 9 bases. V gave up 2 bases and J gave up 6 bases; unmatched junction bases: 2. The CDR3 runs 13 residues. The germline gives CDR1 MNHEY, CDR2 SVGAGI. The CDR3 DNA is TGTGCCAGCAGTTACAGGACAGGGGTCGAGCAGTACTTC. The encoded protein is CASSYRTGVEQYF.

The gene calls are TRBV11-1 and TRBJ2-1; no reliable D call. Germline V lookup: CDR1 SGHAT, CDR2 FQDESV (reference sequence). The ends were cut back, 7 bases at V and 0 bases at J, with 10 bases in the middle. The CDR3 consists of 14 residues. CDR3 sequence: CASTNVDSYNEQFF. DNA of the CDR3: TGTGCCAGCACCAACGTCGACTCCTACAATGAGCAGTTCTTC.

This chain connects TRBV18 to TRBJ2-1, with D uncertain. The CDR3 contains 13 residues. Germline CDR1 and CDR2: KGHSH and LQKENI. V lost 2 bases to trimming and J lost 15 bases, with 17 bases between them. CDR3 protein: CASSPGSGPDRFF. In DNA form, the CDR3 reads TGTGCCAGCTCACCAGGCTCGGGCCCGGATAGGTTCTTC.

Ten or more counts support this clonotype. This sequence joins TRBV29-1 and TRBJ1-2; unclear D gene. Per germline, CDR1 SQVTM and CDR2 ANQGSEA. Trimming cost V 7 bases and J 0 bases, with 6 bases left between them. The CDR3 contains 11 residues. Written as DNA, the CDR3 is TGCAGCGCCGATTCTAACTATGGCTACACCTTC. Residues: CSADSNYGYTF.